The next 12 T cell receptor beta chains were all read from a single sample in a study of cytomegalovirus exposure and HLA in healthy donors (dated by TCRdb to the late 2010s). Libraries were built with the immunoSEQ multiplex PCR assay. For the multiplex PCR, a mixture combining 60 forward primers for TCR Vbeta segments and 13 reverse primers for TCR Jbeta segments was used. As stored in TCRdb, this immuneACCESS dataset retains in-frame rearrangements with V and J assigned. A fraction of the clones does not appear; measured against another copy, unresolved V genes explain less than half of the discrepancy, and the remainder lacks a known reason. The sample table records roughly 160,000 clones; over 75% of these occur just once. The ten largest clonotypes hold around 1.6% of the sample. The sequencing input was PBMCs. The receptors shown here come from a woman between 25 and 40 years old in good health and CMV-seronegative.

This chain connects TRBV19 to TRBJ2-7; TRBD1 matches 9 bases. With V trimmed by 4 bases and J by 5 bases, 6 bases remained unmatched. This CDR3 comprises 14 residues. Looked up from germline, CDR1 is LNHDA and CDR2 is SQIVND (reference sequence). The CDR3 sequence is CASSTGQGIDEQYF. CDR3 sequence (DNA): TGTGCCAGTAGTACGGGACAGGGTATTGACGAGCAGTACTTC.

This rearrangement joins TRBV27 to TRBJ1-5; TRBD1 matches 8 bases. The CDR3 runs to 13 residues. Trimming cost V 6 bases and J 4 bases; bases outside gene matches: 2. Germline V CDR1 and CDR2: MNHEY, SMNVEV (reference sequence). The CDR3 DNA is TGTGCCAGCAGCGACAGGGGTAATCAGCCCCAGCATTTT. Amino acids: CASSDRGNQPQHF.

The CDR3 DNA reads TGTGCCAGCAGTGACAGCTCCTACGAGCAGTACTTC. It yields the protein CASSDSSYEQYF. The V and J genes are TRBV25-1 and TRBJ2-7, with D uncertain. With 3 bases removed from V and 0 bases from J, the gap between germline ends came to 3 bases. The CDR3 totals 12 residues. Germline CDR1 reads MGHDK; CDR2 reads SYGVNS.

The chain employs TRBV27 and TRBJ1-2; 9 nucleotides line up with TRBD1. Germline CDR1 is MNHEY and CDR2 is SMNVEV (reference sequence). J gave up 5 bases and V 5 bases, and 9 bases lay outside the gene matches. CDR3 length: 15 amino acids. The chain's CDR3 is CASSPTRDRAYGYTF. Here the CDR3 DNA reads TGTGCCAGCAGTCCAACTCGGGACAGGGCGTATGGCTACACCTTC.

The chain carries TRBV11-3 and TRBJ1-1, with no clear D. Germline CDR1 is SGHNT and CDR2 is YENEEA. The CDR3 has 12 residues. Trimming stripped 5 bases from V and 3 bases from J, with 7 bases between. This chain's CDR3 is CASSPGDTEAFF. The CDR3 region has the DNA TGTGCCAGCAGCCCCGGGGACACTGAAGCTTTCTTT.

The chain combines TRBV18 with TRBJ1-5; D remains unclear. V was cut by 1 base and J by 3 bases, with 4 bases left in between. This CDR3 region has 13 residues. Germline CDR1 and CDR2: KGHSH and LQKENI. The CDR3 region has the DNA TGTGCCAGCTCACCACATATCAATCAGCCCCAGCATTTT. Its protein product is CASSPHINQPQHF.

V and J are TRBV18 and TRBJ2-5; D is ambiguous. The CDR3 sequence is 15 residues long. CDR1 and CDR2 from the germline V gene are KGHSH and LQKENI. The germline V and J ends were trimmed by 2 bases and 1 base, with 11 bases remaining between them. CDR3 sequence reads: CASSPFRDTQETQYF. The CDR3 DNA sequence: TGTGCCAGCTCACCATTTCGCGATACCCAAGAGACCCAGTACTTC. Full variable domain (remainder filled in from reference TRBV18 and TRBJ2-5): NAGVMQNPRHLVRRRGQEARLRCSPMKGHSHVYWYRQLPEEGLKFMVYLQKENIIDESGMPKERFSAEFPKEGPSILRIQQVVRGDSAAYFCASSPFRDTQETQYFGPGTRLLVL.

This chain uses TRBV6-6 with TRBJ2-5; 9 bases map to TRBD1. CDR1 and CDR2 from the germline V gene are MNHNY and SVGAGI (reference sequence). V lost 1 base to trimming and J lost 10 bases; unmatched junction nucleotides: 7. The CDR3 has 14 amino acids. Here the CDR3 reads CASSYLGTGGSQYF. The CDR3 DNA reads TGTGCCAGCAGTTACTTGGGAACAGGGGGCAGCCAGTACTTC.

The V gene is TRBV2, the J gene TRBJ1-1; the D is unclear. The germline V and J ends were trimmed by 3 bases and 4 bases, with 9 bases remaining between them. Germline V lookup: CDR1 SNHLY, CDR2 FYNNEI. The CDR3 is made up of 13 amino acids. CDR3 protein: CASSDEAGTEAFF. CDR3 sequence (DNA): TGTGCCAGCAGTGATGAGGCCGGCACTGAAGCTTTCTTT. Full variable domain (rest looked up from reference TRBV2 and TRBJ1-1): EPEVTQTPSHQVTQMGQEVILRCVPISNHLYFYWYRQILGQKVEFLVSFYNNEISEKSEIFDDQFSVERPDGSNFTLKIRSTKLEDSAMYFCASSDEAGTEAFFGQGTRLTVV.

The chain employs TRBV7-9 and TRBJ2-7; 12 bases align to TRBD2. V lost 5 bases to trimming and J lost 0 bases; unmatched junction nucleotides: 8. Per germline, CDR1 SEHNR and CDR2 FQNEAQ (reference sequence). CDR3 size: 17 residues. In DNA, the CDR3 is TGTGCCAGCAGCGACGATCGACTAGCGGGAGTCTCCTACGAGCAGTACTTC. This sequence encodes CASSDDRLAGVSYEQYF.

This chain uses TRBV11-1 with TRBJ1-5; 9 bases map to TRBD1. V trimming: 5 bases; J trimming: 2 bases; junction bases outside the gene matches: 1. The CDR3 has 14 amino acids. Germline-derived CDR1 and CDR2 are SGHAT and FQDESV (reference sequence). The CDR3 loop is CASSTGGGNQPQHF. The CDR3 coding sequence is TGTGCCAGCAGCACAGGGGGCGGCAATCAGCCCCAGCATTTT. The whole variable domain, remainder taken from reference TRBV11-1 and TRBJ1-5, is EAEVAQSPRYKITEKSQAVAFWCDPISGHATLYWYRQILGQGPELLVQFQDESVVDDSQLPKDRFSAERLKGVDSTLKIQPAELGDSAMYLCASSTGGGNQPQHFGDGTRLSIL.

The chain carries TRBV28 and TRBJ2-7, with 9 bases lining up with TRBD2. Germline V gene sequence: CDR1 MDHEN, CDR2 SYDVKM. After removal of 7 bases from V and 4 bases from J, the junction contained 8 bases not matched to a gene. CDR3 length: 14 amino acids. The CDR3 loop is CASTVEAGGYEQYF. CDR3 sequence (DNA): TGTGCCAGCACCGTAGAGGCGGGAGGGTACGAGCAGTACTTC.